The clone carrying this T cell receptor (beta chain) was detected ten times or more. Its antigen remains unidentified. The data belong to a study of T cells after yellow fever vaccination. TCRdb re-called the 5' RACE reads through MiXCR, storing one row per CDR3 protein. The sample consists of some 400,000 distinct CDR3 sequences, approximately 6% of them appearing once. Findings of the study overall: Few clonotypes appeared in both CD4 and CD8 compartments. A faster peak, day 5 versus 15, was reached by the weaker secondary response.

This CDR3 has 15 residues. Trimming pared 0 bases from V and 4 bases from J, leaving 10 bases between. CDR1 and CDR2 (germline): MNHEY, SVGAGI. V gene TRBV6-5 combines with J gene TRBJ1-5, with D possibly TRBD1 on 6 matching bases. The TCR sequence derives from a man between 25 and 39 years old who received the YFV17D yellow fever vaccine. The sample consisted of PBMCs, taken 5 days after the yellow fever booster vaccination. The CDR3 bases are TGTGCCAGCAGTTACTCAAGAGGGGGAAATCAGCCCCAGCATTTT. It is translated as CASSYSRGGNQPQHF.